This entry is about one T cell receptor beta chain. Clones were read by immunoSEQ multiplex PCR, and TCRdb kept only the in-frame ones, dropping some. The sample includes 65,000 to 90,000 clones, roughly 90% seen only once; the top ten take about 9.9%. This sample is part of a study of control samples from healthy donors and cancer patients. This CDR3 is 15 amino acids long. Germline CDR1 and CDR2: MNHEY and SMNVEV (reference sequence). Trimming took off 1 base at V and 1 base at J, with 10 bases between the two ends. The V call is TRBV27, the J call TRBJ1-1, with TRBD1 as a possible D gene (5 bases). This receptor was taken from a woman aged 45-59 years with colorectal cancer. Sequenced material: PBMCs. Written as DNA, the CDR3 is TGTGCCAGCAGTTTATGGCCCAGGGCGAACACTGAAGCTTTCTTT. This gives the protein CASSLWPRANTEAFF.